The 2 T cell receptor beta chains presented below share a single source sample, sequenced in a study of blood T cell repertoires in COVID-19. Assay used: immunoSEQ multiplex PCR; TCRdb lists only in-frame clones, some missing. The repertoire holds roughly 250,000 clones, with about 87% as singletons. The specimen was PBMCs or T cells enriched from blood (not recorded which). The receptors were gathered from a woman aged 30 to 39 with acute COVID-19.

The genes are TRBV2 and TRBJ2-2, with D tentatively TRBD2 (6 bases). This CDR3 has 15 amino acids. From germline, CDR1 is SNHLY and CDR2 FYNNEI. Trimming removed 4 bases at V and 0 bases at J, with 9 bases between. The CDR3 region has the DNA TGTGCCAGCAGTGGGGAGGAATCGAACACCGGGGAGCTGTTTTTT. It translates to CASSGEESNTGELFF.

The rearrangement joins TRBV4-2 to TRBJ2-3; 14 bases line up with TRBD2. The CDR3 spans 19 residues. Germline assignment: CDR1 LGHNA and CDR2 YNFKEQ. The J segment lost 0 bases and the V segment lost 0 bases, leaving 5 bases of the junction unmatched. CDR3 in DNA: TGTGCCAGCAGCCAAGATCGGACTAGCGGGGGGTATAGCACAGATACGCAGTATTTT. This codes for CASSQDRTSGGYSTDTQYF.